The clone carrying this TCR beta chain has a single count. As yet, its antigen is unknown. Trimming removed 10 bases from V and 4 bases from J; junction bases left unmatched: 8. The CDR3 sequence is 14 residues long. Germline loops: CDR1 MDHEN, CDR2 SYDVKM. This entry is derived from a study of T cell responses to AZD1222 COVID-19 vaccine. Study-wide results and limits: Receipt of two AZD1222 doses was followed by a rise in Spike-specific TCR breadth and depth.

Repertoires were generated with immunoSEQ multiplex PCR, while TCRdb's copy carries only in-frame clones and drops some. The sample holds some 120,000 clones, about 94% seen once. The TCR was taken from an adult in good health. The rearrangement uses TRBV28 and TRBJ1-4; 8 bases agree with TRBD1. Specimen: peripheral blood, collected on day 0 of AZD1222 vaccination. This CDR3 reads CAIMPGQVNEKLFF. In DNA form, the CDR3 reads TGTGCCATCATGCCGGGACAGGTTAATGAAAAACTGTTTTTT. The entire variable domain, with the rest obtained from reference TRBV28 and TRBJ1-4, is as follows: DVKVTQSSRYLVKRTGEKVFLECVQDMDHENMFWYRQDPGLGLRLIYFSYDVKMKEKGDIPEGYSVSREKKERFSLILESASTNQTSMYLCAIMPGQVNEKLFFGSGTQLSVL.